This paragraph reports one T cell receptor (beta chain). Its cognate antigen is unknown. Generated by immunoSEQ multiplex PCR, the TCRdb table keeps only in-frame clones and is missing some. The sample gives about 180,000 clones, approximately 94% of which show up once; about 1.5% is in the top ten. The data were obtained in a study of T cell responses to AZD1222 COVID-19 vaccine. General study findings and limits: At 160-218 and 743-854, vaccine-associated CD4 TCRs were dominant, and they spanned spike. There were repertoire samples only from the period after the peak T cell response.

Analysis merged second doses at about 4 or about 12 weeks. The specimen was peripheral blood, collected 28 days after the second AZD1222 dose. The clonotype originates from an adult who received the AZD1222 COVID-19 vaccine.

In DNA form, the CDR3 reads TGTGCCAGCAGCTTAGCGCTAAGGGGGCGAGATGAAAAACTGTTTTTT. Its translation is CASSLALRGRDEKLFF. V and J are TRBV7-2 and TRBJ1-4; TRBD1 matches at 7 bases. V was clipped by 0 bases and J by 6 bases; unmatched bases: 7. This CDR3 is built from 16 residues. Germline V gene lookup returns CDR1 SGHTA and CDR2 FQGNSA.